Listed below are T cell receptor beta chains from one sample, sequenced in a study of early T cells in non-severe SARS-CoV-2 infection. TCRdb reprocessed the 5' RACE reads via MiXCR and lists one record per CDR3 protein. The sample holds 35,000 to 45,000 distinct CDR3 sequences, 9.5% to 15% seen once. Sequenced sample: whole blood. These receptors came from an adult who was a healthcare worker with PCR-confirmed SARS-CoV-2 infection or an uninfected control (not recorded which). CDR3s include the opening cysteine and the closing phenylalanine or tryptophan. Fields, in order: V gene, clone size, J gene, D gene, CDR3 DNA, CDR3 protein. A D gene is named only where the DNA matches it firmly. Expanded clones get a size class; other rows say once, few or many, or leave the size out.

V gene: TRBV11-2; clone size: medium-sized; J gene: TRBJ2-1; D gene: TRBD2; CDR3 DNA: TGTGCCAGCAGCTTAGAAGCCCGAGGACTAGCGGGGGATGAGCAGTTCTTC; CDR3 protein: CASSLEARGLAGDEQFF
V gene: TRBV7-2; clone size: many; J gene: TRBJ2-2; D gene: .; CDR3 DNA: TGTGCCAGCAGCTTAGATGTGCGGAACACCGGGGAGCTGTTTTTT; CDR3 protein: CASSLDVRNTGELFF
V gene: TRBV5-1; clone size: .; J gene: TRBJ2-3; D gene: .; CDR3 DNA: TGCGCCACCTCTAACGGGTTCGACACGCAGTATTTT; CDR3 protein: CATSNGFDTQYF
V gene: TRBV29-1; clone size: few; J gene: TRBJ1-1; D gene: .; CDR3 DNA: TGCAGCGTTCCTCAGGGGCAGGCAAACACTGAAGCTTTCTTT; CDR3 protein: CSVPQGQANTEAFF
V gene: TRBV20-1; clone size: many; J gene: TRBJ1-4; D gene: .; CDR3 DNA: TGCAGTGCTAGGCGGGGAAGGCGGGAAAAACTGTTTTTT; CDR3 protein: CSARRGRREKLFF
V gene: TRBV12-3/TRBV12-4; clone size: .; J gene: TRBJ1-1; D gene: TRBD1; CDR3 DNA: TGTGCCAGCAGCCCCGGGACAGGGAGTCCTGAAGCTTTCTTT; CDR3 protein: CASSPGTGSPEAFF
V gene: TRBV9; clone size: .; J gene: TRBJ2-7; D gene: .; CDR3 DNA: TGTGCCAGCAGCGTAGATCCCGCCGGGCCCTACGAGCAGTACTTC; CDR3 protein: CASSVDPAGPYEQYF
V gene: TRBV4-1; clone size: .; J gene: TRBJ2-5; D gene: .; CDR3 DNA: TGCGCCAGCAGCCAAGACAGGGTTGGAGAGACCCAGTACTTC; CDR3 protein: CASSQDRVGETQYF
V gene: TRBV10-3; clone size: many; J gene: TRBJ1-2; D gene: .; CDR3 DNA: TGTGCCATCCGGACTACAGGGCGAGGCTATGGCTACACCTTC; CDR3 protein: CAIRTTGRGYGYTF
V gene: TRBV6-2/TRBV6-3; clone size: few; J gene: TRBJ2-1; D gene: TRBD1; CDR3 DNA: TGTGCCAGCAGTTACCGGGACAGTAGATACAATGAGCAGTTCTTC; CDR3 protein: CASSYRDSRYNEQFF
V gene: TRBV5-1; clone size: many; J gene: TRBJ1-1; D gene: TRBD1; CDR3 DNA: TGCGCCAGCAGCTTGCGGTATCCGTCCGGGACAGGGGGCCAGGGGACTGAAGCTTTCTTT; CDR3 protein: CASSLRYPSGTGGQGTEAFF
V gene: TRBV7-3; clone size: .; J gene: TRBJ2-3; D gene: TRBD2; CDR3 DNA: TGTGCCAGCAGCTTAGGAGCGGGGGTGATAGATACGCAGTATTTT; CDR3 protein: CASSLGAGVIDTQYF
V gene: TRBV6-5; clone size: few; J gene: TRBJ2-7; D gene: .; CDR3 DNA: TGTGCCAGCAGTTACCGAAGCGGACCGCTTAGCGAGCAGTACTTC; CDR3 protein: CASSYRSGPLSEQYF
V gene: TRBV7-2; clone size: .; J gene: TRBJ2-1; D gene: .; CDR3 DNA: TGTGCCAGCAGTTATACGGATGAGCAGTTCTTC; CDR3 protein: CASSYTDEQFF
V gene: TRBV5-1; clone size: many; J gene: TRBJ2-3; D gene: TRBD1; CDR3 DNA: TGCGCCAGCAGCCAGGGACAGGGGTACACAGATACGCAGTATTTT; CDR3 protein: CASSQGQGYTDTQYF
V gene: TRBV28; clone size: few; J gene: TRBJ2-3; D gene: .; CDR3 DNA: TGTGCCAGCAGTTTGGGGGGTAACACAGATACGCAGTATTTT; CDR3 protein: CASSLGGNTDTQYF
V gene: TRBV6-5; clone size: few; J gene: TRBJ2-1; D gene: TRBD2; CDR3 DNA: TGTGCCAGCAGTCCGGGGGGGGGCTCAGGTGTGGAGCAGTTCTTC; CDR3 protein: CASSPGGGSGVEQFF
V gene: TRBV7-2; clone size: many; J gene: TRBJ1-5; D gene: .; CDR3 DNA: TGTGCCAGCAGCCCCCTTTTAGGGGACAATCAGCCCCAGCATTTT; CDR3 protein: CASSPLLGDNQPQHF
V gene: TRBV11-2; clone size: few; J gene: TRBJ2-1; D gene: .; CDR3 DNA: TGTGCCAGCAGCTCTGGGCGAGACAATGAGCAGTTCTTC; CDR3 protein: CASSSGRDNEQFF
V gene: TRBV20-1; clone size: .; J gene: TRBJ1-1; D gene: .; CDR3 DNA: TGCAGTGCCTCGGACAGTACTGAAGCTTTCTTT; CDR3 protein: CSASDSTEAFF
V gene: TRBV6-5; clone size: .; J gene: TRBJ1-2; D gene: .; CDR3 DNA: TGTGCCAGCAGCCCCTATGGCCCCGAATATGGCTACACCTTC; CDR3 protein: CASSPYGPEYGYTF
V gene: TRBV5-1; clone size: many; J gene: TRBJ2-7; D gene: .; CDR3 DNA: TGCGCCAGCAGCGTGGGGCTGACGTCCTACGAGCAGTACTTC; CDR3 protein: CASSVGLTSYEQYF
V gene: TRBV25-1; clone size: few; J gene: TRBJ2-7; D gene: TRBD2; CDR3 DNA: TGTGCCAGCAGTAAGCTAGCGGGGGTCTCCTACGAGCAGTACTTC; CDR3 protein: CASSKLAGVSYEQYF
V gene: TRBV30; clone size: .; J gene: TRBJ1-4; D gene: .; CDR3 DNA: TGTGCCTGGAGTCAAATTGGCCCCGGCAAAAAACTGTTTTTT; CDR3 protein: CAWSQIGPGKKLFF
V gene: TRBV5-5; clone size: many; J gene: TRBJ1-3; D gene: .; CDR3 DNA: TGTGCCAGCAGCTTGTGGCAGACGGGAAACACCATATATTTT; CDR3 protein: CASSLWQTGNTIYF
V gene: TRBV20-1; clone size: .; J gene: TRBJ2-3; D gene: TRBD2; CDR3 DNA: TGCAGTGTTGAGGGAGGGGCAGATACGCAGTATTTT; CDR3 protein: CSVEGGADTQYF
V gene: TRBV20-1; clone size: few; J gene: TRBJ2-3; D gene: .; CDR3 DNA: TGCAGTGCTATAGACGTCCAGCTCACAGATACGCAGTATTTT; CDR3 protein: CSAIDVQLTDTQYF
V gene: TRBV7-2; clone size: many; J gene: TRBJ2-5; D gene: .; CDR3 DNA: TGTGCCAGCAGCACCCCTCTGGTGCAGACCCAGTACTTC; CDR3 protein: CASSTPLVQTQYF
V gene: TRBV20-1; clone size: once; J gene: TRBJ2-1; D gene: TRBD1; CDR3 DNA: TGCAGTGCTAGGACCGTAGGGGGCGAGCAGTTCTTC; CDR3 protein: CSARTVGGEQFF
V gene: TRBV7-6; clone size: many; J gene: TRBJ2-1; D gene: TRBD2; CDR3 DNA: TGTGCCAGCAGCCAGGGGACTAGCAATGAGCAGTTCTTC; CDR3 protein: CASSQGTSNEQFF
V gene: TRBV6-6; clone size: many; J gene: TRBJ1-1; D gene: .; CDR3 DNA: TGTGCCAGCATCAATTGGGCCCCGAACACTGAAGCTTTCTTT; CDR3 protein: CASINWAPNTEAFF